The sequence of this T cell receptor (beta chain) was determined in a study of cytomegalovirus exposure and HLA in healthy donors. V dropped 4 bases and J dropped 1; count of bases not matched to a gene: 11. The CDR3 is 16 residues long. In germline, CDR1 is SQVTM, CDR2 ANQGSEA. While unrecorded immune exposures were likely, the donors were nominally healthy when sampled. The PCR had 60 Vbeta and 13 Jbeta primers. Assay used: immunoSEQ multiplex PCR; TCRdb lists only in-frame clones, some missing. The sample has under 90,000 clones, approximately 82% seen once. Overall study results and limits: Later work showed greater clonal expansion in HLA-associated TCR beta chains than in equally common others. The authors judged a highly shared variant cluster likely a sequencing artifact.

Remarks on this clone: Its specificity is unknown.

The sequence came from a man aged 35 to 55 in good health and CMV-seronegative. Input material: PBMCs. The V call is TRBV29-1, the J call TRBJ2-7; the match to TRBD1 covers 9 bases. CDR3 nucleotide sequence: TGCAGCGTTGGGGGACAGGGTTCGTTGTTGTCCTACGAGCAGTACTTC. It yields the protein CSVGGQGSLLSYEQYF.